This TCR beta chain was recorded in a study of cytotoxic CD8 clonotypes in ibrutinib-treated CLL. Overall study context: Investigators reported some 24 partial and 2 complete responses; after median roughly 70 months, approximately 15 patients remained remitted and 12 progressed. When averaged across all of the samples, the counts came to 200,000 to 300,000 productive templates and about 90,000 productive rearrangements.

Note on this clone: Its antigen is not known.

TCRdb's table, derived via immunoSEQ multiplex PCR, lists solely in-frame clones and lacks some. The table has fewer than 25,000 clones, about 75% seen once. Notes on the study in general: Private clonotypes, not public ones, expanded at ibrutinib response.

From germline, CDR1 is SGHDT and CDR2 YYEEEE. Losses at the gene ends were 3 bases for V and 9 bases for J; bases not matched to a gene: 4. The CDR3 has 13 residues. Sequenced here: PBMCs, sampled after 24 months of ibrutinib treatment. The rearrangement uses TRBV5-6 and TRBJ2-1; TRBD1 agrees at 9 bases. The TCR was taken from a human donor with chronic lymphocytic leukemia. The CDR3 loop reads CASSWTGETEQFF. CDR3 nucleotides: TGTGCCAGCAGCTGGACAGGGGAGACTGAGCAGTTCTTC. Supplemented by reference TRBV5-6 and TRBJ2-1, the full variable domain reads DAGVTQSPTHLIKTRGQQVTLRCSPKSGHDTVSWYQQALGQGPQFIFQYYEEEERQRGNFPDRFSGHQFPNYSSELNVNALLLGDSALYLCASSWTGETEQFFGPGTRLTVL.